This TCR beta chain was retrieved from a study of cytomegalovirus exposure and HLA in healthy donors. This CDR3 is 16 amino acids long. Germline lookup yields CDR1 PRHDT and CDR2 FYEKMQ (reference sequence). With V trimmed by 0 bases and J by 6 bases, 6 bases remained unmatched. Libraries were prepared by immunoSEQ multiplex PCR; TCRdb keeps only in-frame clonotypes and omits some of them. The table has roughly 300,000 clones, roughly 90% seen once. The clonotype comes from a woman between 18 and 30 years old in good health and CMV-seronegative. The sample taken for sequencing was PBMCs. The rearrangement links TRBV13 to TRBJ2-1, with 9 positions matching TRBD2. The CDR3 spells CASSLGALAGSNEQFF. The CDR3 bases are TGTGCCAGCAGCTTAGGAGCACTAGCGGGCTCCAATGAGCAGTTCTTC.